This T cell receptor beta chain was sequenced for a study of tumor-infiltrating lymphocytes in localized non-small cell lung cancer. Study in general: Several tumor histologies, both smoking statuses, and some post-neoadjuvant chemotherapy samples were included. Study observations and caveats: Not all patients were TCR sequenced, owing to tissue quantity. Tumor T-cell fraction from TCR sequencing was not associated with recurrence-free survival (p = 0.61).

A remark on this clone: Its antigen is not known.

Unmatched junction bases numbered 5, after V lost 0 bases and J lost 3 bases. Germline assignment: CDR1 SGDLS and CDR2 YYNGEE. This CDR3 spans 15 amino acids. TCRdb's copy holds only in-frame clones and misses some; the assay was immunoSEQ multiplex PCR. This table has around 25,000 clones, 69% appearing once. Input material: lung tumor tissue. The TCR was taken from a human donor with non-small cell lung cancer. This chain joins TRBV9 and TRBJ2-7; 8 bases match TRBD2. The CDR3 protein is CASSVGSGSHYEQYF. CDR3 in DNA: TGTGCCAGCAGCGTAGGGAGCGGGAGCCACTACGAGCAGTACTTC.